Sequencing of this TCR beta chain was carried out in a study of CXCR3-negative and CXCR3-positive naive CD8 T cells. Study context: Summed over all libraries, TRB reads came to about 140 million, with about 1.5 +/- 0.3 million per library. Study observations and caveats: TRB CDR3s were more hydrophobic in CXCR3-positive than in CXCR3-negative naive cells. TRBV-TRBJ usage was alike in naive CXCR3-negative and CXCR3-positive cells but differed in memory cells. For the naive subsets, surface CD5 was similar, and TCR strength was inferred from TRB CDR3 properties.

The CDR3 consists of 15 residues. The germline gives CDR1 SGHVS, CDR2 FQNEAQ. Triplicate approximately 300,000-cell sorts were made of each CD8+ T cell subset. A remark on this clonotype: Antigen: not known.

UMI-labeled TRB cDNA libraries were prepared by 5' RACE. TCRdb processed the 5' RACE reads again and assigns one entry to each CDR3 protein, with no DNA. This table holds tens of thousands of distinct CDR3 sequences. The clonotype originates from a human donor in good health. Some clones in this sample may be carry-over from other donors' samples. This rearrangement joins TRBV7-8 to TRBJ1-5. The sample taken for sequencing was naive CXCR3+ CD8+ T cells from blood. Subset in this sample: CD45RO-CCR7+CD27+CD95- naive CD8+ T cells expressing CXCR3 (TNR3+). This chain's CDR3 is CASCVNPGTGSPQHF. The entire variable domain, with the rest obtained from reference TRBV7-8 and TRBJ1-5, is as follows: GAGVSQSPRYKVAKRGQDVALRCDPISGHVSLFWYQQALGQGPEFLTYFQNEAQLDKSGLPSDRFFAERPEGSVSTLKIQRTQQEDSAVYLCASCVNPGTGSPQHFGDGTRLSIL.